Listed below are T cell receptor beta chains from one sample, sequenced in a study of T cells in Graves' hyperthyroidism and ophthalmopathy. From the multiplex PCR reads, TCRdb called clonotypes with MiXCR, one entry per CDR3 protein. The data hold fewer than 450,000 distinct CDR3 sequences, with about 15% observed a single time. Sequencing was done on a sample of blood. Receptors were obtained from a woman in her thirties with Graves' hyperthyroidism that later progressed to Graves' ophthalmopathy. Both conserved end residues are part of each CDR3. Each record gives: V gene, CDR3 protein.

TRBV28 CASSRASGTQETQYF
TRBV10-3 CAISGKGAGSGAYNEQFF
TRBV30 CAWSVPGGAGANVLTF
TRBV19 CASSIRGRGRDQPQHF
TRBV12-5 CASGSERGEQFF
TRBV19 CASSSRDRTNGYTF
TRBV12-3/TRBV12-4 CASTGTSYEQYF
TRBV20-1 CSATKDRGNYGYTF
TRBV20-1 CSARASLRGRNTEAFF
TRBV6-5 CASSYYRENPDTQYF
TRBV2 CASSDRVGGNTIYF
TRBV11-2 CASSERDPYEQYF
TRBV7-2 CASSLSGKDEQYF
TRBV6-1 CASSGGGRDRGFYGYTF
TRBV15 CATSRDRGSGYTF
TRBV11-2 CASQPGILAVYNEQFF
TRBV11-2 CASSLTGANVLTF
TRBV5-5 CASSPRGEGLYRDQPQHF
TRBV15 CATSRGVRDPDTQYF
TRBV27 CASSLLGPTEQFF